This T cell receptor beta chain stems from a study of read filtering for tumor transcriptome and immune sequencing. Across the whole study: Whole-transcriptome libraries were prepared after DNase treatment. IR-seq gave about 3.5 to 10.27 million TCR reads per sample; RNA-seq gave roughly 75 to 1,400.

From 350 to 500 ng of RNA, a library with molecular barcoded alpha/delta and beta/gamma adaptors was made. TCRdb re-called the reads through MiXCR, storing one row per CDR3 protein. The sample has around 29,000 distinct CDR3 sequences; 13% to 15% are singletons. The germline V gene encodes CDR1 MNHEY and CDR2 SVGEGT. V was trimmed by 5 bases and J by 6 bases, leaving 10 bases between them. This CDR3 comprises 13 residues. This clonotype showed up many times. This sequence was found in a donor at least 40 years old with multiple myeloma. Sequencing was done on a sample of a population of CD138-negative cells sorted from bone marrow. The chain employs TRBV6-2 or TRBV6-3 and TRBJ2-2; D is undetermined. CDR3 coding DNA: TGTGCCAGCAGTGCAGCGAGGCCCGGGGAGCTGTTTTTT. Translation gives CASSAARPGELFF.